These 26 T cell receptor beta chains were sequenced from one sample in a study of regulatory T cells in long-lasting Graves disease. Building the TCR beta libraries relied on iRepertoire HTBI primers, and CDR3 regions underwent Arm-PCR. Via MiXCR, TCRdb re-called the multiplex PCR reads, giving one row per CDR3 protein. The data show some 420,000 distinct CDR3 sequences, around a fifth seen once. Documented time point: persistent/refractory GD, antithyroid drugs over 5 years with positive TRAb. TCR sequences were obtained from RNA taken from PBMCs. The starting material was peripheral blood mononuclear cells (PBMCs), obtained when the disease was refractory, from a patient treated with antithyroid drugs. These receptors all come from a female donor with Graves disease.

This rearrangement joins TRBV2 to TRBJ2-3; 11 bases are a match to TRBD2. Germline V lookup: CDR1 SNHLY, CDR2 FYNNEI. This CDR3 is built from 14 residues. J gave up 3 bases and V 5 bases, and 1 base lay outside the gene matches. CDR3 residues: CASSTSGGTDTQYF. The DNA for the CDR3 is TGTGCCAGCAGTACTAGCGGGGGAACAGATACGCAGTATTTT.

Comment on this clonotype: A much more abundant neighbour one base away suggests this may be a read error. Because it lacks the conserved phenylalanine or tryptophan at the end, this CDR3 is likely a read error. The chain couples TRBV28 to TRBJ1-1; no reliable D call. The CDR3 runs to 12 residues. The V gene's germline CDR1 is MDHEN and CDR2 SYDVKM. Trimming pared 8 bases from V and 3 bases from J, leaving 10 bases between. This CDR3 is CASSLMYTEAFS. The CDR3 DNA reads TGTGCCAGCTCCCTCATGTACACTGAAGCTTTCTCT.

The J gene is TRBJ2-1, the V gene TRBV7-2, with D perhaps TRBD1 (6 bases). The length of the CDR3 is 15 residues. V was pared by 5 bases and J by 4 bases, with 15 bases between. Per the germline V gene, CDR1 is SGHTA and CDR2 is FQGNSA. This CDR3 is CASSQTGHSYNEQFF. CDR3 coding DNA: TGTGCCAGCAGCCAGACAGGACACTCTTACAATGAGCAGTTCTTC.

In its sample, this clonotype was seen many times. This sequence joins TRBV28 and TRBJ2-7; the D is unclear. The CDR3 length is 12 residues. The germline CDR1 and CDR2 sequences are MDHEN and SYDVKM. V lost 6 bases, J lost 3 bases, and 9 bases lay in between. The CDR3 nucleotides are TGTGCCAGCAGCCCCCGTGACTACGAGCAGTACTTC. Encoded protein: CASSPRDYEQYF.

The chain is built from TRBV5-1 and TRBJ1-4; possible D gene TRBD1, 5 bases. Per the germline V gene, CDR1 is SGHRS and CDR2 is YFSETQ. V shed 4 bases and J shed 5 bases, with 9 bases lying between them. This CDR3 region has 13 residues. CDR3 DNA: TGCGCCAGCAGCCGGGGGGTGAATGAAAAACTGTTTTTT. As protein: CASSRGVNEKLFF.

In this sample, this clonotype turned up a few times. The chain combines TRBV30 with TRBJ1-1; D gene unclear. V was cut by 0 bases and J by 1 base, with 12 bases left in between. From germline, CDR1 is GTSNPN and CDR2 SVGIG (reference sequence). The CDR3 covers 15 residues. The CDR3 region is CAWSVQVTANTEAFF. The DNA of the CDR3 is TGTGCCTGGAGTGTCCAAGTCACAGCGAACACTGAAGCTTTCTTT. The full variable domain, with the rest looked up from reference TRBV30 and TRBJ1-1, is SQTIHQWPATLVQPVGSPLSLECTVEGTSNPNLYWYRQAAGRGLQLLFYSVGIGQISSEVPQNLSASRPQDRQFILSSKKLLLSDSGFYLCAWSVQVTANTEAFFGQGTRLTVV.

This clonotype was counted ten times or more. The chain uses TRBV7-2 and TRBJ2-5; 9 nucleotides line up with TRBD2. The CDR3 runs 20 residues. Trimming at V came to 5 bases and at J to 5 bases, leaving 24 bases not matched to a gene. Germline V gene data show CDR1 as SGHTA and CDR2 as FQGNSA. As DNA, the CDR3 is TGTGCCAGCAGCCGAAGGTGGCTCGGTACTCTAGCGGGAAGTTATGAGACCCAGTACTTC. Its protein product is CASSRRWLGTLAGSYETQYF.

This clonotype showed up just once. This chain connects TRBV5-1 to TRBJ2-5; the D is unclear. Germline V gene data show CDR1 as SGHRS and CDR2 as YFSETQ. The CDR3 totals 15 residues. V was shortened by 3 bases and J by 1 base, with 13 bases between the two germline ends. Written as DNA, the CDR3 is TGCGCCAGCAGCTCGCCTCCAGGCGGCCAAGAGACCCAGTACTTC. Translation gives CASSSPPGGQETQYF.

This clonotype was seen a few times. A much larger clone is a single base away; this may be a read error. V is TRBV28 and J is TRBJ2-2; D is undetermined. Germline CDR1 reads MDHEN; CDR2 reads SYDVKM. The CDR3 sequence is 13 residues long. CDR3 bases: TGTGTCAGCTTCGACGGGAACACCGGGGAGCTGTTTTTT. Translated: CVSFDGNTGELFF. Drawing the rest from reference TRBV28 and TRBJ2-2, the complete variable domain is DVKVTQSSRYLVKRTGEKVFLECVQDMDHENMFWYRQDPGLGLRLIYFSYDVKMKEKGDIPEGYSVSREKKERFSLILESASTNQTSMYLCVSFDGNTGELFFGEGSRLTVL.

This chain uses TRBV28 with TRBJ2-3; unclear D gene. V shed 9 bases and J shed 4 bases, with 8 bases lying between them. This CDR3 has 11 residues. Germline V gives CDR1 MDHEN, CDR2 SYDVKM. This chain's CDR3 is CASTSADTQYF. DNA for the CDR3: TGTGCCAGTACCAGCGCAGATACGCAGTATTTT.

The rearrangement links TRBV7-2 to TRBJ2-1, with D maybe TRBD2 (5 bases). Trimming pared 2 bases from V and 7 bases from J, leaving 9 bases between. Germline V lookup: CDR1 SGHTA, CDR2 FQGNSA. The CDR3 spans 13 residues. The CDR3 DNA reads as TGTGCCAGCAGCTTACGCCGGGATAATGAGCAGTTCTTC. This codes for CASSLRRDNEQFF.

The table lists this clonotype with many counts. V gene TRBV3-1 combines with J gene TRBJ2-7; possibly TRBD2 for D (5 bases). CDR1 and CDR2 (germline): LGHDT, YNNKEL (reference sequence). Trimming took 4 bases from V and 7 from J, leaving 17 bases between them. The length of the CDR3 is 14 residues. The CDR3 nucleotides read TGTGCCAGCAGCCCTCGAACACTTGAGCGGGAGCAGTACTTC. Translating it yields CASSPRTLEREQYF.

This clonotype was detected only a few times. The chain employs TRBV20-1 and TRBJ2-2; D may be TRBD2 (5 bases). The CDR3 is 12 amino acids. V lost 3 bases to trimming and J lost 9 bases, with 11 bases between them. Per germline, CDR1 DFQATT and CDR2 SNEGSKA (reference sequence). For the CDR3, the DNA is TGCAGTGCTAGTCTAGCCAGGAGGGAGCTGTTTTTT. Translated: CSASLARRELFF.

This clonotype has at least ten counts. The chain is built from TRBV11-3 and TRBJ1-6; the D gene is possibly TRBD1 (6 bases). The CDR3 is 13 amino acids. V lost 0 bases and J lost 11, with 8 bases in between. Per germline, CDR1 SGHNT and CDR2 YENEEA. The CDR3 loop is CASSLERGTPLHF. CDR3 sequence (DNA): TGTGCCAGCAGCTTAGAAAGGGGGACACCCCTCCACTTT.

The table lists this clonotype with a few counts. V gene TRBV3-1 combines with J gene TRBJ1-5, with D possibly TRBD1 on 6 matching bases. This CDR3 is built from 16 residues. CDR1 is LGHDT and CDR2 is YNNKEL in the germline V gene (reference sequence). V lost 1 base and J 7 bases, leaving 17 bases between the germline ends. The CDR3 DNA reads TGTGCCAGCAGCCAAGGGACAGCGAATTCAGGGCAGCCCCAGCATTTT. Translation gives CASSQGTANSGQPQHF.

In its sample, this clonotype was seen a few times. V usage is TRBV20-1 and J usage is TRBJ2-7, with 7 bases identical to TRBD1. The CDR3 runs to 13 residues. The V and J ends lost 8 bases and 0 bases, in that order; junction bases with no gene match: 7. The germline gives CDR1 DFQATT, CDR2 SNEGSKA (reference sequence). DNA for the CDR3: TGCAGTACCAAGACAGGGCACTCCTACGAGCAGTACTTC. This codes for CSTKTGHSYEQYF.

V is TRBV24-1 and J is TRBJ2-5, with D tentatively TRBD1 (5 bases). The CDR3 sequence is 14 residues long. Per germline, CDR1 KGHDR and CDR2 SFDVKD. V lost 3 bases and J lost 1, with 8 bases in between. The CDR3 spells CATSDGALQETQYF. In DNA, the CDR3 is TGTGCCACCAGTGATGGGGCACTCCAAGAGACCCAGTACTTC.

On this clonotype itself: One end of the junction does not line up with germline, which may come from a read error. This chain uses TRBV27 with TRBJ2-7; 7 bases agree with TRBD2. CDR3 length: 14 amino acids. Germline assignment: CDR1 MNHEY and CDR2 SMNVEV (reference sequence). The CDR3 sequence is CATSPGGGLDEQYF. CDR3 DNA sequence: TGTGCCACCAGTCCTGGGGGGGGGTTGGACGAGCAGTACTTC.

This rearrangement joins TRBV20-1 to TRBJ1-1, with D unresolved. The CDR3 is 9 residues long. The V end was cut by 4 bases, the J end by 8 bases, with 5 bases between. The germline gives CDR1 DFQATT, CDR2 SNEGSKA (reference sequence). The CDR3 reads CSAKGEAFF. CDR3 sequence (DNA): TGCAGTGCTAAAGGAGAAGCTTTCTTT.

The table lists this clonotype with many counts. The rearrangement links TRBV28 to TRBJ2-5; D is ambiguous. Trimming pared 3 bases from V and 2 bases from J, leaving 13 bases between. The CDR3 has 15 amino acids. Germline V CDR1 and CDR2: MDHEN, SYDVKM. The CDR3 DNA reads TGTGCCAGCAGTTTCCAGAAACTAAGACAAGAGACCCAGTACTTC. Encoded protein: CASSFQKLRQETQYF.

This clonotype was counted between two and nine times. This rearrangement joins TRBV6-1 to TRBJ1-6, with a possible D match to TRBD1 (5 bases). Per germline, CDR1 MNHNS and CDR2 SASEGT. The CDR3 covers 15 residues. Trimming shortened V by 6 bases and J by 3 bases, and 12 bases separated the two germline ends. In nucleotides, the CDR3 is TGTGCCAGCAGCCCGGGACGGCTCTATAATTCACCCCTCCACTTT. This translates into CASSPGRLYNSPLHF.

V gene TRBV19 combines with J gene TRBJ2-7; 8 nucleotides line up with TRBD2. With 6 bases clipped from V and 2 bases from J, the junction kept 9 bases outside the gene matches. The CDR3 has 15 amino acids. Germline lookup yields CDR1 LNHDA and CDR2 SQIVND (reference sequence). The CDR3 spells CASRRSGGGPYEQYF. CDR3 sequence (DNA): TGTGCCAGTAGACGGTCTGGCGGGGGGCCCTACGAGCAGTACTTC.

The genes are TRBV7-2 and TRBJ1-5; D unresolved. The CDR3 loop spans 17 amino acids. CDR1 and CDR2 (germline): SGHTA, FQGNSA. With 2 bases removed from V and 0 bases from J, the gap between germline ends came to 14 bases. CDR3 coding DNA: TGTGCCAGCAGCTTAAGTTCGGGCCCCCATAGCAATCAGCCCCAGCATTTT. Its protein is CASSLSSGPHSNQPQHF.

This clonotype was counted many times. The chain has TRBV20-1 and TRBJ1-1; no clear D. This CDR3 contains 13 residues. Trimming took 2 bases from V and 1 from J, leaving 8 bases between them. CDR1 is DFQATT, CDR2 SNEGSKA, per germline (reference sequence). CDR3 coding DNA: TGCAGTGCTAGACCTGGGAGGAACACTGAAGCTTTCTTT. It specifies CSARPGRNTEAFF.

The chain recombines TRBV5-1 with TRBJ1-3; 7 positions agree with TRBD1. Germline CDR1 reads SGHRS; CDR2 reads YFSETQ. The J segment lost 2 bases and the V segment lost 4 bases, leaving 6 bases of the junction unmatched. There are 15 residues in the CDR3. The CDR3 DNA reads TGCGCCAGCAGCCCGTCCACAGGGGCTGGAAACACCATATATTTT. Protein sequence: CASSPSTGAGNTIYF.

The rearrangement links TRBV28 to TRBJ2-1, with TRBD2 matching over 7 bases. Germline CDR1 and CDR2: MDHEN and SYDVKM. This CDR3 region has 13 residues. The junction had 8 bases not matched to a gene; V was cut back by 11 bases and J by 4 bases. The CDR3 loop is CAVTPGRYNEQFF. Here the CDR3 DNA reads TGTGCCGTCACTCCCGGGAGGTACAATGAGCAGTTCTTC.